This entry concerns a single T cell receptor (beta chain). Study processing details: Cell counts per sample came from amplifying reference gene primers. The assay was immunoSEQ multiplex PCR, and TCRdb's table has in-frame clones only and misses some. D and trimming were read from the DNA, whereas the V and J calls and clone size are those reported in that table. The sample holds some 60,000 clones, 80% to 95% seen once. These data are taken from a study of blood T cell repertoires in COVID-19. Study context: COVID-19 samples from acute and convalescent phases originated in the United States, Italy and Spain. The analysed material was cDNA or gDNA that came from T cells, B-cell-depleted T cells, or PBMCs.

The CDR3 spans 12 residues. CDR1 is MGHRA, CDR2 YSYEKL, per germline. V was shortened by 0 bases and J by 12 bases, with 9 bases between the two germline ends. The sequenced material came from peripheral blood. The sequence came from a human donor in a cohort sampled during active COVID-19. The chain employs TRBV4-1 and TRBJ2-1; a weak D match, TRBD2 (5 bases). The CDR3 bases are TGCGCCAGCAGCCAAGATCTCGGGGTGCAGTTCTTC. Translating it yields CASSQDLGVQFF.